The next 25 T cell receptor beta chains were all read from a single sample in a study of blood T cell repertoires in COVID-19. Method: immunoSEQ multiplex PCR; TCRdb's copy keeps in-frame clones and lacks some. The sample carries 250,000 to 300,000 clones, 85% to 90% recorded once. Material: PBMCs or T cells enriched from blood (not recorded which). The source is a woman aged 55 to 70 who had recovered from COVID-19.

The CDR3 sequence: CASSWSLANSPLHF. DNA for the CDR3: TGTGCCAGCAGCTGGAGTCTCGCTAATTCACCCCTCCACTTT. V is TRBV6-5 and J is TRBJ1-6; no definite D call. The CDR3 is 14 amino acids. V shed 6 bases and J shed 6 bases, with 12 bases lying between them. CDR1 is MNHEY and CDR2 is SVGAGI in the germline V gene.

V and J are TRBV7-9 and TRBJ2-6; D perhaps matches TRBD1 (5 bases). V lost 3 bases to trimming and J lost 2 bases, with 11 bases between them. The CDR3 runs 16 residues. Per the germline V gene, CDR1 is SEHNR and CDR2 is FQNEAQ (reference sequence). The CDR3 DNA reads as TGTGCCAGCAGCTTCCGTGCAGGGACTGGGGCCAACGTCCTGACTTTC. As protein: CASSFRAGTGANVLTF.

The CDR3 sequence is CASSMTSGGFYNEQFF. CDR3 bases: TGTGCCAGTAGTATGACTAGCGGGGGCTTCTACAATGAGCAGTTCTTC. The chain couples TRBV19 to TRBJ2-1; 12 positions match TRBD2. The germline V gene encodes CDR1 LNHDA and CDR2 SQIVND (reference sequence). Unmatched junction bases numbered 3, after V lost 3 bases and J lost 3 bases. The CDR3 runs 16 residues.

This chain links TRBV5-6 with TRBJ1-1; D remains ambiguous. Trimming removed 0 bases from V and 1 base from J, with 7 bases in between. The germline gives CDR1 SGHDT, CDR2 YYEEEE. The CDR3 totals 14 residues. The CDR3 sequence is CASSLVLGNTEAFF. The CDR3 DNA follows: TGTGCCAGCAGCTTGGTACTAGGGAACACTGAAGCTTTCTTT. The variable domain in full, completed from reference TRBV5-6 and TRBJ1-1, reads DAGVTQSPTHLIKTRGQQVTLRCSPKSGHDTVSWYQQALGQGPQFIFQYYEEEERQRGNFPDRFSGHQFPNYSSELNVNALLLGDSALYLCASSLVLGNTEAFFGQGTRLTVV.

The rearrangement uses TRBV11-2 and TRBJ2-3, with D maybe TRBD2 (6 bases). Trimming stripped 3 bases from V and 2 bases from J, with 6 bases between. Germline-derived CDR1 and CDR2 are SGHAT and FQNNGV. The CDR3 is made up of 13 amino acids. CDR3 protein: CASSLGLTDTQYF. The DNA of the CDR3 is TGTGCCAGCAGCTTGGGACTCACAGATACGCAGTATTTT.

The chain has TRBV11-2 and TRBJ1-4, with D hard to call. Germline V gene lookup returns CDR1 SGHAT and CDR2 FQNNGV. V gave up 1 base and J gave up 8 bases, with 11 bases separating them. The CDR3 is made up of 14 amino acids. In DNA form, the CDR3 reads TGTGCCAGCAGCTTAGGATCCCGGAGCGAAAAACTGTTTTTT. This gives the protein CASSLGSRSEKLFF.

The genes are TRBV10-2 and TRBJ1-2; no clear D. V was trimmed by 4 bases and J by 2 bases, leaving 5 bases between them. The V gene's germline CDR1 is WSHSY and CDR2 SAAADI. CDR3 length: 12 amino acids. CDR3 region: CASSGPNYGYTF. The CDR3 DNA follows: TGCGCCAGCAGTGGGCCGAACTATGGCTACACCTTC.

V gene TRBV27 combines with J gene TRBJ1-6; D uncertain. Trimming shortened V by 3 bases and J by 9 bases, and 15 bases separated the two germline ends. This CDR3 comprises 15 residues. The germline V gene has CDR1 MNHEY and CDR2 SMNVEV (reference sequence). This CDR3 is CASSFRGGIGSPLHF. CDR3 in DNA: TGTGCCAGCAGTTTCAGAGGCGGGATAGGTTCACCCCTCCACTTT.

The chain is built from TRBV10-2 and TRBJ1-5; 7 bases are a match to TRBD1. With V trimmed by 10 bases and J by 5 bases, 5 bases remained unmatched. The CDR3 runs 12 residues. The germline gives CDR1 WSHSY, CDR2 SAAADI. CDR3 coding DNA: TGCGCCACCAGGACAGGAGATCAGCCCCAGCATTTT. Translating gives CATRTGDQPQHF.

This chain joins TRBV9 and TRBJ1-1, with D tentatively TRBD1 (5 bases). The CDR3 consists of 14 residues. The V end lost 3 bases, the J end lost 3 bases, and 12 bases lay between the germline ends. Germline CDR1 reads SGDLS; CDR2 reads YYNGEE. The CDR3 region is CASSEGPGYTEAFF. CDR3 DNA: TGTGCCAGCAGCGAGGGGCCGGGTTACACTGAAGCTTTCTTT.

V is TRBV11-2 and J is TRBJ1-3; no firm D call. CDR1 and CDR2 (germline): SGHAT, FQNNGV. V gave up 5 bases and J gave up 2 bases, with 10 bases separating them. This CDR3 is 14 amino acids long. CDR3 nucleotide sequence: TGTGCCAGCAGCCAAGGTAGCCCTGGAAACACCATATATTTT. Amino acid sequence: CASSQGSPGNTIYF.

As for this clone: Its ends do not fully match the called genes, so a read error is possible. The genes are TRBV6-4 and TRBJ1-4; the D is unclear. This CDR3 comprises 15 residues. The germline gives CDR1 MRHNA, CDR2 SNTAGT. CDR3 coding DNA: TGTGCAAGCAGTGACCTCGCGGGTTCTAATGAAAAACTGTTTTTT. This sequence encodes CASSDLAGSNEKLFF.

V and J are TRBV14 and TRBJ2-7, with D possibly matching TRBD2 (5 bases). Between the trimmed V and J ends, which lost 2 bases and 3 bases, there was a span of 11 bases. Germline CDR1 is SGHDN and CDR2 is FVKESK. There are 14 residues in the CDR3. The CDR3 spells CASSQTGSGYEQYF. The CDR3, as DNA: TGTGCCAGCAGCCAAACGGGGTCCGGCTACGAGCAGTACTTC.

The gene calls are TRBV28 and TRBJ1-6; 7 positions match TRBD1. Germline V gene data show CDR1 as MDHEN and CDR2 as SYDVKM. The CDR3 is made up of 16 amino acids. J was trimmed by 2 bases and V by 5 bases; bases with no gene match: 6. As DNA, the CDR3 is TGTGCCAGCAGTGACAGGGATGGGACCTATAATTCACCCCTCCACTTT. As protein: CASSDRDGTYNSPLHF.

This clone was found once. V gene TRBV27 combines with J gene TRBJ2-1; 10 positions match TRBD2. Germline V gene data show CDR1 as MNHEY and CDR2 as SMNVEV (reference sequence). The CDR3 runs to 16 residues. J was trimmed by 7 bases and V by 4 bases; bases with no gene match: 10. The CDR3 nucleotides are TGTGCCAGCAGTTCCCTCCTAGCGGGGGTAGGAAATGAGCAGTTCTTC. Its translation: CASSSLLAGVGNEQFF.

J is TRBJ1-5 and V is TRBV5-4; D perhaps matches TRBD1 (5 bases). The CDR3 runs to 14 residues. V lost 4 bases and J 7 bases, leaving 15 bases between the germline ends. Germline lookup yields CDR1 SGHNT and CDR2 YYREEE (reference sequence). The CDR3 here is CASSDAGEGQPQHF. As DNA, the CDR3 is TGTGCCAGCAGCGACGCCGGGGAGGGGCAGCCCCAGCATTTT.

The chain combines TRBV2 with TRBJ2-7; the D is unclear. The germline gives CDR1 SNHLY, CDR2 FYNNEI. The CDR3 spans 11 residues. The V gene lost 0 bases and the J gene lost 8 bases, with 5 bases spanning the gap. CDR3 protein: CASSEAGQQYF. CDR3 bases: TGTGCCAGCAGTGAAGCTGGCCAGCAGTACTTC.

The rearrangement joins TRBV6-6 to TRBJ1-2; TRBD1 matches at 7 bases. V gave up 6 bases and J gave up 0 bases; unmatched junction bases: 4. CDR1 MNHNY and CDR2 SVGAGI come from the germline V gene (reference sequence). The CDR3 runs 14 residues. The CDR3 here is CASRRQGSNYGYTF. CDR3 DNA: TGTGCCAGCAGACGACAGGGTTCTAACTATGGCTACACCTTC.

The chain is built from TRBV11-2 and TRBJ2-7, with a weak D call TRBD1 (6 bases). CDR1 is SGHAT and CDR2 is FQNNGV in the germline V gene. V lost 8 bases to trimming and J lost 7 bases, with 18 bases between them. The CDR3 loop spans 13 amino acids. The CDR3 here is CASQRGQLEEQYF. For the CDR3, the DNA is TGTGCCAGCCAGCGAGGACAGTTAGAAGAGCAGTACTTC.

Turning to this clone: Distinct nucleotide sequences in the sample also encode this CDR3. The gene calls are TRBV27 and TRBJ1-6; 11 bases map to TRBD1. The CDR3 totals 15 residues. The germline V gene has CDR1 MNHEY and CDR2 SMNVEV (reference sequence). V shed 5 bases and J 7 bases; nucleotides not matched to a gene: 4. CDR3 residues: CASSPRDRGNSPLHF. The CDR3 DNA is TGTGCCAGCAGTCCCCGGGACAGGGGGAATTCACCCCTCCACTTT.

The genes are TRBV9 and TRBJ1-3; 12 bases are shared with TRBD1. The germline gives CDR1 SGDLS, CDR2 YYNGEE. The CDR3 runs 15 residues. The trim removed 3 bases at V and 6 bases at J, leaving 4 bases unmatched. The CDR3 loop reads CASSAGTGGVNTIYF. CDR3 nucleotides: TGTGCCAGCAGCGCCGGGACAGGGGGCGTAAACACCATATATTTT. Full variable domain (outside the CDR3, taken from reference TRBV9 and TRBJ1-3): DSGVTQTPKHLITATGQRVTLRCSPRSGDLSVYWYQQSLDQGLQFLIQYYNGEERAKGNILERFSAQQFPDLHSELNLSSLELGDSALYFCASSAGTGGVNTIYFGEGSWLTVV.

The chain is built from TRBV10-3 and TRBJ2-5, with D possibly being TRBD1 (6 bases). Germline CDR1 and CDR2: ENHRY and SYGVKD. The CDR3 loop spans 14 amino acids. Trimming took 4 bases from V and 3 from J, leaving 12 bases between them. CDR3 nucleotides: TGTGCCATCAGTGGAACAGGGTTCGAAGAGACCCAGTACTTC. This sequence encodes CAISGTGFEETQYF.

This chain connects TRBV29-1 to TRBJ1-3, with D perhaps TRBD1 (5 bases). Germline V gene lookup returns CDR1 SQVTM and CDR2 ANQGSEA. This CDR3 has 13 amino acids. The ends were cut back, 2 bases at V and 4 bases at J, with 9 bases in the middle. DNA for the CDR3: TGCAGCGTTGAAAAGGGGAACGGAAACACCATATATTTT. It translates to CSVEKGNGNTIYF.

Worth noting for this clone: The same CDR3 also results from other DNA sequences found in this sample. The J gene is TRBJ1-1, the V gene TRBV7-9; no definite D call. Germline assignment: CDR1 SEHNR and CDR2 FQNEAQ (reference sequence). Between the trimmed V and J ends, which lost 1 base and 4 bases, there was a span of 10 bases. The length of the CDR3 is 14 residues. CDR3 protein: CASSLGLGSTEAFF. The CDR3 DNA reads TGTGCCAGCAGCTTAGGACTGGGGAGCACTGAAGCTTTCTTT.

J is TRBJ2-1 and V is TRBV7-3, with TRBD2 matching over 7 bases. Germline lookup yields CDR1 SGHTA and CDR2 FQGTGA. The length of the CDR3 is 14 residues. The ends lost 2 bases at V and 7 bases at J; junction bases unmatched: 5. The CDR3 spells CASSLGSGGNEQFF. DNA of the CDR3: TGTGCCAGCAGCTTAGGCTCGGGGGGAAATGAGCAGTTCTTC. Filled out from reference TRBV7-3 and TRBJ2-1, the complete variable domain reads GAGVSQTPSNKVTEKGKYVELRCDPISGHTALYWYRQSLGQGPEFLIYFQGTGAADDSGLPNDRFFAVRPEGSVSTLKIQRTERGDSAVYLCASSLGSGGNEQFFGPGTRLTVL.